One and the same sample provided the 7 T cell receptor beta chains below, sequenced in a study of Graves' ophthalmopathy and Graves' hyperthyroidism. For repertoire sequencing, the TCR beta CDR3 regions were amplified from RNA transcripts. Second-round multiplex PCR came after first-round RT-PCR with HTBI primers. One entry per CDR3 protein results from TCRdb running MiXCR on the multiplex PCR reads. The sample holds roughly 480,000 distinct CDR3 sequences, around an eighth seen once. Specimen: blood. The receptors were sampled from a young woman with Graves' ophthalmopathy.

This clonotype was detected many times. The rearrangement uses TRBV6-5 and TRBJ2-5; 9 bases line up with TRBD1. Germline V gene data show CDR1 as MNHEY and CDR2 as SVGAGI. This CDR3 is 17 amino acids long. Trimming took 4 bases from V and 0 from J; bases not matched to a gene: 9. The chain's CDR3 is CASSSFFRDRDQETQYF. CDR3 DNA sequence: TGTGCCAGCAGTTCTTTCTTCCGGGACAGGGACCAAGAGACCCAGTACTTC.

In its sample, this clonotype was seen many times. The chain couples TRBV28 to TRBJ2-5, with a weak D call TRBD1 (5 bases). CDR3 length equals 15 residues. V was pared by 6 bases and J by 1 base, with 15 bases between. The germline V gene encodes CDR1 MDHEN and CDR2 SYDVKM. The CDR3 reads CASSLGLGPQETQYF. The DNA of the CDR3 is TGTGCCAGCAGCCTAGGGTTGGGGCCCCAAGAGACCCAGTACTTC. Full variable domain (rest looked up from reference TRBV28 and TRBJ2-5): DVKVTQSSRYLVKRTGEKVFLECVQDMDHENMFWYRQDPGLGLRLIYFSYDVKMKEKGDIPEGYSVSREKKERFSLILESASTNQTSMYLCASSLGLGPQETQYFGPGTRLLVL.

This clonotype has at least ten counts. The rearrangement links TRBV12-3 or TRBV12-4 to TRBJ1-1, with D possibly TRBD1 on 6 matching bases. This CDR3 contains 14 residues. V lost 3 bases to trimming and J lost 0 bases, with 8 bases between them. CDR3: CASSLTGMNTEAFF. The CDR3 nucleotides read TGTGCCAGCAGTTTGACAGGCATGAACACTGAAGCTTTCTTT.

The table lists this clonotype with many counts. The chain employs TRBV6-5 and TRBJ1-1; unclear D gene. The ends were cut back, 4 bases at V and 4 bases at J, with 7 bases in the middle. This CDR3 spans 12 amino acids. Germline V gene lookup returns CDR1 MNHEY and CDR2 SVGAGI. In DNA, the CDR3 is TGTGCCAGCAGTTCGGCGGCCACTGAAGCTTTCTTT. This encodes CASSSAATEAFF.

J is TRBJ2-7 and V is TRBV27; D uncertain. V was clipped by 1 base and J by 4 bases, with 14 bases between them. The germline gives CDR1 MNHEY, CDR2 SMNVEV (reference sequence). This CDR3 is 15 amino acids long. The CDR3 sequence is CASSLYSLPRYEQYF. As DNA, the CDR3 is TGTGCCAGCAGTTTATATAGTCTCCCTCGGTACGAGCAGTACTTC.

The table lists this clonotype with many counts. The J gene is TRBJ2-7, the V gene TRBV6-7; D may be TRBD1 (5 bases). TRBV6-7 is classed as an ORF, of uncertain function. Trimming pared 6 bases from V and 5 bases from J, leaving 23 bases between. CDR3 length: 16 amino acids. This CDR3 reads CASSTPRGHRSHEQYF. The CDR3 nucleotides read TGTGCCAGCAGCACGCCTAGGGGCCACAGGTCCCACGAGCAGTACTTC.

The table lists this clonotype with many counts. The chain is built from TRBV4-2 and TRBJ2-6, with 11 bases fitting TRBD1. This CDR3 is 18 amino acids long. J was trimmed by 3 bases and V by 0 bases; bases with no gene match: 4. Looked up from germline, CDR1 is LGHNA and CDR2 is YNFKEQ. This CDR3 is CASSQEGTGGYGANVLTF. CDR3 DNA: TGTGCCAGCAGCCAAGAGGGGACAGGGGGGTATGGGGCCAACGTCCTGACTTTC.